This T cell receptor beta chain was documented in a study of identical twins' blood T cells. MiXCR, applied by TCRdb to the 5' RACE reads, yields one record per CDR3 protein. The profile shows 350,000 to 400,000 distinct CDR3 sequences, 25% to 35% of them singletons. Three pairs of healthy female monozygous twins were the donors. The three twin pairs were reared together, likely meeting the same infections. This clonotype was counted once. Trimming pared 5 bases from V and 3 bases from J, leaving 11 bases between. The CDR3 length is 13 residues. Germline assignment: CDR1 SGHVS and CDR2 FQNEAQ. Specimen: PBMCs. The chain couples TRBV7-8 to TRBJ2-7; tentative D call: TRBD2 (6 bases). The receptor comes from a woman aged 18-49 years in good health. CDR3 loop: CASSQLGGYEQYF. CDR3 in DNA: TGTGCCAGCAGCCAACTCGGGGGCTACGAGCAGTACTTC.